This T cell receptor beta chain was identified in a study of T cell repertoires in ileal Crohn's disease (dated by TCRdb to the late 2010s). For context, the study as a whole: Median disease duration was approximately 8.3 years, and around 35% of patients were identified as active smokers at the time of surgery. All patients had surgery for a complication: stricturing disease in about 60% and penetrating disease in about 40%. Roughly half of the patients were given postoperative therapy, with some 10 receiving thiopurines and under 20 receiving anti-TNF agents. TCR repertoire analysis was done in a few dozen Crohn's disease patients from a prospective multicentre cohort. The study was conducted in parallel with a multicentre cohort that was designed to identify predictors of early endoscopic recurrence following ileocolonic resection. A Rutgeerts score higher than i0 was the definition used for endoscopic postoperative recurrence. A total of 171 mucosal samples from around 57 patients were sequenced, collected from several sites on the surgical specimen and at postoperative endoscopy.

As for this clone: Its cognate antigen has yet to be identified. No much larger clone exists at a distance of one base, and base qualities are not known.

The paper's findings and limits, for the study overall: Only a subgroup of patients, of unstated size, had their mucosal CD4 and CD8 T cells sorted and sequenced. Patients who were active smokers at surgery had a significantly higher proportion of clonal expansions than non-smokers (around 26% vs 18%, p=0.02). Endoscopic recurrence was linked to a higher percentage of high-frequency clones at surgery, and recurrence occurred in every patient whose clonality exceeded 26.8% (18/57). Compared with CD4 T cells, sorted CD8 T cells held more high-frequency clones, which suggests that the mucosal expansions were mostly CD8.

About 500 nanograms of biopsy DNA per sample were submitted for commercial TCRB immunosequencing. Adaptive Biotechnology amplified the CDR3 regions from genomic DNA with a two-step multiplex PCR designed to control amplification bias. In the first PCR, primers covered every V and J gene segment, and in the second PCR, barcodes and Illumina adapters were added. CDR3 libraries were sequenced on an Illumina instrument. The paper's data handling went like this. Vendor-provided pipelines were combined with custom analysis of raw data in R/Bioconductor under R version 3.3.0. Clonality, ranging from 0 to 1, was calculated as the inverse of the normalised Shannon entropy of all productive clones. High-frequency clones were defined as the repertoire share of the top 100 clones, retaining only clones passing a 95% confidence test. Repertoire diversity was measured with the Simpson index, and overlap between samples was measured with the Morisita-Horn index. As stored in TCRdb, this immuneACCESS dataset retains in-frame rearrangements with V and J assigned. A fraction of the clones does not appear; measured against another copy, unresolved V genes explain less than half of the discrepancy, and the remainder lacks a known reason. That table is the source of V, J and clone size, and D and trimming were worked out from the DNA. Recorded for this sample are about 7,200 clones; around 80% of them occurred a single time. Roughly 7.5% of the sample is held by the ten biggest clonotypes.

The germline V gene (reference sequence) sets CDR1 to SGHKS and CDR2 to YYEKEE. From cysteine to phenylalanine, the CDR3 is 13 amino acids long. Only CDR3 DNA remains: 39 bases, in frame from the first base. V loses 3 bases at its end and J loses 7 bases; junction bases beyond the gene matches: 6. Adults with ileal or ileocolonic Crohn's disease for whom ileocolonic resection was indicated were considered eligible. Whole ileal mucosal biopsies were kept frozen at -80 degrees C prior to DNA extraction. Genomic DNA was isolated from frozen whole biopsies using a TRizol-based method, and the DNA was quantified with a NanoDrop 2000 spectrophotometer.

The V and J genes are TRBV5-5 and TRBJ1-1; 7 bases in the junction line up with TRBD1. The sequence was collected from an adult with Crohn's disease. Sequencing used ileal tissue. The nucleotide sequence reads as follows: TGTGCCAGCAGCTGGGGGACAGCTCATGAAGCTTTCTTT. It is translated as CASSWGTAHEAFF.